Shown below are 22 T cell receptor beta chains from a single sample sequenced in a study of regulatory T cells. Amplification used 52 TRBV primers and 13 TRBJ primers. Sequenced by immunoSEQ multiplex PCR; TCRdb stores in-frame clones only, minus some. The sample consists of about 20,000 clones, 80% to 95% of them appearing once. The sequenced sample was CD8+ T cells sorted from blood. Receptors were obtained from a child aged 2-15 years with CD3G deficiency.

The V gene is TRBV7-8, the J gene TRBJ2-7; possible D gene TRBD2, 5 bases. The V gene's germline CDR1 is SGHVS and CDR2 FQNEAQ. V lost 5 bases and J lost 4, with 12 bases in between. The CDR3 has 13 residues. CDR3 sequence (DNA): TGTGCCAGCAGCGACGGACTCGGGTACGAGCAGTACTTC. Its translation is CASSDGLGYEQYF.

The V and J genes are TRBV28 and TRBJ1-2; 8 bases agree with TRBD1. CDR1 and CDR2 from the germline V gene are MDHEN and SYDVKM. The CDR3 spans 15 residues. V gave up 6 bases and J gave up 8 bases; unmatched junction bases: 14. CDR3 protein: CASSTTRTGLRGYTF. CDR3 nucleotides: TGTGCCAGCAGCACTACCCGGACAGGGTTACGGGGCTACACCTTC.

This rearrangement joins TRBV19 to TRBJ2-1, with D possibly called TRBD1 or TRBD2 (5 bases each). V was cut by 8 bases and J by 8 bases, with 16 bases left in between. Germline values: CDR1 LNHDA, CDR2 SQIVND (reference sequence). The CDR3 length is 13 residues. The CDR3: CASSDLQGYEQFF. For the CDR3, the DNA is TGTGCCAGTTCGGACTTGCAGGGTTATGAGCAGTTCTTC.

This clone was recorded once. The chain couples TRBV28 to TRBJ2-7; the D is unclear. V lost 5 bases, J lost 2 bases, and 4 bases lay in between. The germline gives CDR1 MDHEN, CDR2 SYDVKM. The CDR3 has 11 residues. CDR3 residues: CASSQTYEQYF. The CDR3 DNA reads TGTGCCAGCAGTCAGACCTACGAGCAGTACTTC.

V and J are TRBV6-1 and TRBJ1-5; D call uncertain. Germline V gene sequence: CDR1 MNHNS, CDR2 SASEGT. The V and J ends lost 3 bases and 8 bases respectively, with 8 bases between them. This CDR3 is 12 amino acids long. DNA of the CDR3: TGTGCCAGCAGTGACTTCGGAAAGCCCCAGCATTTT. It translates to CASSDFGKPQHF.

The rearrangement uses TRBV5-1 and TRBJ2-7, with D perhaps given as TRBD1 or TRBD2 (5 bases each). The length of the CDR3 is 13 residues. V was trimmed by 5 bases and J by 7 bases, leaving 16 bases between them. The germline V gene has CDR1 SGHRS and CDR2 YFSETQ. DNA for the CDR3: TGCGCCAGCAGTTCTATTCCGGGACGTGAGCAGTACTTC. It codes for CASSSIPGREQYF.

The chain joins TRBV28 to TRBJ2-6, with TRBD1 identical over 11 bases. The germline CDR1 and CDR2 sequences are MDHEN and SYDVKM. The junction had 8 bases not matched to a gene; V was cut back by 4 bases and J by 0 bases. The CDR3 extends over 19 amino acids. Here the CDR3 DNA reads TGTGCCAGCAGTTCCATCGGGACAGGGGGACCCTCTGGGGCCAACGTCCTGACTTTC. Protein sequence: CASSSIGTGGPSGANVLTF.

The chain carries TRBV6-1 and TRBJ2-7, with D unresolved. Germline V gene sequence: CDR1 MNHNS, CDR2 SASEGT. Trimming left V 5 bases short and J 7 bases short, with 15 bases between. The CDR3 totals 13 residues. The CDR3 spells CASSKGLTWEQYF. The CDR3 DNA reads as TGTGCCAGCAGTAAGGGCCTAACGTGGGAGCAGTACTTC.

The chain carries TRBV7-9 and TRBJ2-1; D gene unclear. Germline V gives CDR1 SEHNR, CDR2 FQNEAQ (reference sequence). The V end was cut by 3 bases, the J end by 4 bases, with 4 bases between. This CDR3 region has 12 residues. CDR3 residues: CASSFEYNEQFF. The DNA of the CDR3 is TGTGCCAGCAGCTTCGAATACAATGAGCAGTTCTTC.

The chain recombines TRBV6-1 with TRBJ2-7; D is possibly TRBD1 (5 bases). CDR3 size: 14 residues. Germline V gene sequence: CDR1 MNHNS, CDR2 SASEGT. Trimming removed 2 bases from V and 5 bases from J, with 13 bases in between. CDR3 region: CASSEMAGRHEQYF. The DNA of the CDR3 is TGTGCCAGCAGTGAAATGGCAGGGCGACACGAGCAGTACTTC.

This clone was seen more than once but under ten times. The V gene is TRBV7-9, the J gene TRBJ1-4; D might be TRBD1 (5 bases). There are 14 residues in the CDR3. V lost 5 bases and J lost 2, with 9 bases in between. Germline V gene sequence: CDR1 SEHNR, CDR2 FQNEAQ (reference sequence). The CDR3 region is CASSPAGTNEKLFF. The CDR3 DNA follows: TGTGCCAGCAGCCCAGCAGGGACTAATGAAAAACTGTTTTTT.

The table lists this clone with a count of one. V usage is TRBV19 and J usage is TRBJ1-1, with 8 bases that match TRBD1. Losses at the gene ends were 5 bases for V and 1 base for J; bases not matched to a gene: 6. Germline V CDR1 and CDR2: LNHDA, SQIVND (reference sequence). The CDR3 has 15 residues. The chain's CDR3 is CASSPRQGRNTEAFF. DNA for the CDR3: TGTGCCAGTAGTCCTCGACAGGGGAGGAACACTGAAGCTTTCTTT. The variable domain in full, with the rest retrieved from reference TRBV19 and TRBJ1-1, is DGGITQSPKYLFRKEGQNVTLSCEQNLNHDAMYWYRQDPGQGLRLIYYSQIVNDFQKGDIAEGYSVSREKKESFPLTVTSAQKNPTAFYLCASSPRQGRNTEAFFGQGTRLTVV.

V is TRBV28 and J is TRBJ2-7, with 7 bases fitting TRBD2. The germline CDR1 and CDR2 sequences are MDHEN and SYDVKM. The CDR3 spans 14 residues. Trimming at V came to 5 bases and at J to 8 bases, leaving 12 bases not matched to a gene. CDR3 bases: TGTGCCAGCAGTCCCCTCGTGGGAGGGCCGAAGCAGTACTTC. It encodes CASSPLVGGPKQYF.

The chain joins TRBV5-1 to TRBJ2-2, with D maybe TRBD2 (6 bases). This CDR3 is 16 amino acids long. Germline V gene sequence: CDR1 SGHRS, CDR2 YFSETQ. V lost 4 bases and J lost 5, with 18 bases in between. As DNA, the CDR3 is TGCGCCAGCAGCGTTACCGGGACTCCGGGTACCGGGGAGCTGTTTTTT. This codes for CASSVTGTPGTGELFF.

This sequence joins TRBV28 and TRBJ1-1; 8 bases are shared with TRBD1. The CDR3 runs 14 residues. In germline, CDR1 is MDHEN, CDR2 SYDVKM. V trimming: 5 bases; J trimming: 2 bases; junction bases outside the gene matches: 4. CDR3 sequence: CASSIGTGNTEAFF. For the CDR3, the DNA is TGTGCCAGCAGTATCGGGACAGGCAACACTGAAGCTTTCTTT.

Written as DNA, the CDR3 is TGTGCCAGCAGCCCCGGGACAGGGGGCTCTGATACGCAGTATTTT. Residues: CASSPGTGGSDTQYF. The V call is TRBV7-9, the J call TRBJ2-3; TRBD1 matches 12 bases. With 5 bases clipped from V and 6 bases from J, the junction kept 6 bases outside the gene matches. The CDR3 length is 15 residues. From germline, CDR1 is SEHNR and CDR2 FQNEAQ (reference sequence).

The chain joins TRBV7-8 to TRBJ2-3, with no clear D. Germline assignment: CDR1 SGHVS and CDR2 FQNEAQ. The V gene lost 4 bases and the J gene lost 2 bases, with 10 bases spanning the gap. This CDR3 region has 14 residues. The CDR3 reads CASSSGGVTDTQYF. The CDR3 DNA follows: TGTGCCAGCAGCTCGGGCGGCGTCACAGATACGCAGTATTTT.

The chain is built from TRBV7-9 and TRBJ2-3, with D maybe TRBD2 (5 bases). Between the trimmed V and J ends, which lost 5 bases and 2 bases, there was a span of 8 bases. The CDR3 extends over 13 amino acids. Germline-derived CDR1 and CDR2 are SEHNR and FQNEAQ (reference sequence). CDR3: CASSGLFTDTQYF. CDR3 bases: TGTGCCAGCAGCGGACTTTTCACAGATACGCAGTATTTT.

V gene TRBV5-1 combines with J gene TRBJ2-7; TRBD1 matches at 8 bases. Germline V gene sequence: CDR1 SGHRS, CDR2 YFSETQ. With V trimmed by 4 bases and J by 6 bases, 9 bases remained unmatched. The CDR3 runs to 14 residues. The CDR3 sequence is CASSPDRDPSEQYF. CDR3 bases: TGCGCCAGCAGCCCGGACAGGGACCCTTCCGAGCAGTACTTC.

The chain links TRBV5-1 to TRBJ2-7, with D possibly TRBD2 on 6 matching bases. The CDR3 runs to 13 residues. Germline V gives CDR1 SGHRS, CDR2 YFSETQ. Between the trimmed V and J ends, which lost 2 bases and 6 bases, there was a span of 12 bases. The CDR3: CASSFGSSGEQYF. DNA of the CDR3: TGCGCCAGCAGCTTCGGGAGTTCGGGCGAGCAGTACTTC.

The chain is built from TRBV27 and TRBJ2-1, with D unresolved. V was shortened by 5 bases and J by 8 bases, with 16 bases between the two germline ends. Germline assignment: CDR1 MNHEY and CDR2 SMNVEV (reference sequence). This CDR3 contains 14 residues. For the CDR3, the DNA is TGTGCCAGCAGTCTCCGGACCGCCCTTCATGAGCAGTTCTTC. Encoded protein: CASSLRTALHEQFF.

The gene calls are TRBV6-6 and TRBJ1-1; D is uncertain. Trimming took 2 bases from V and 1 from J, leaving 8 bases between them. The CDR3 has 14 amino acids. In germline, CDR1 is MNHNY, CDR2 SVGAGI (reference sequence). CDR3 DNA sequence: TGTGCCAGCAGTTACGGAGCAGGGAACACTGAAGCTTTCTTT. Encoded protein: CASSYGAGNTEAFF.